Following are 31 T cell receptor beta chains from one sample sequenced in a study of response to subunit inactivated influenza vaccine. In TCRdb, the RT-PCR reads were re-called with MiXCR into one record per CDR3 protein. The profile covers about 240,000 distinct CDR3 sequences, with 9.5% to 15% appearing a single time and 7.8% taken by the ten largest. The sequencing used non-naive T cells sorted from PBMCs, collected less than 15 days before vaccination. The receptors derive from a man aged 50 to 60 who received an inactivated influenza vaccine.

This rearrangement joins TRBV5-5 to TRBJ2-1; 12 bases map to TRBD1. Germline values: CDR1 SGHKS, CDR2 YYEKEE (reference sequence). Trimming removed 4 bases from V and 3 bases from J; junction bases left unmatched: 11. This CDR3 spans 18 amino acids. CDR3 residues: CASSNRDRGLGVYNEQFF. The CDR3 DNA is TGTGCCAGCAGCAACCGGGACAGGGGGCTAGGAGTCTACAATGAGCAGTTCTTC.

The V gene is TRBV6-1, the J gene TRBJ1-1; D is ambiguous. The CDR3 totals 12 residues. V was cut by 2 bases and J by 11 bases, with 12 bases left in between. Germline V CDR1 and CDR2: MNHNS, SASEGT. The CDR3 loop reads CASSELASRAFF. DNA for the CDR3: TGTGCCAGCAGTGAACTGGCCAGTCGGGCTTTCTTT.

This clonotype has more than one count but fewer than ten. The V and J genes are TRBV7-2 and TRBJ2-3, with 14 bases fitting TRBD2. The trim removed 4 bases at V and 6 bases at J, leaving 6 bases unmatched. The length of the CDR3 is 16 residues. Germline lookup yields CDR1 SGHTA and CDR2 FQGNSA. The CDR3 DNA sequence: TGTGCCAGCAGCTCGACTAGCGGGGGGGCCCGCGATACGCAGTATTTT. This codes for CASSSTSGGARDTQYF.

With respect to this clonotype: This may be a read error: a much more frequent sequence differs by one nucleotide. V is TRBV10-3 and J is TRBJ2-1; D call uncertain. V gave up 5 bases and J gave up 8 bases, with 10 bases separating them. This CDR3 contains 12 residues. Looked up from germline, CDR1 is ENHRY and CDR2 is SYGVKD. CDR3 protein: CAISSSADEQFF. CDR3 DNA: TGTGCCATCAGTTCTTCCGCGGATGAGCAGTTCTTC.

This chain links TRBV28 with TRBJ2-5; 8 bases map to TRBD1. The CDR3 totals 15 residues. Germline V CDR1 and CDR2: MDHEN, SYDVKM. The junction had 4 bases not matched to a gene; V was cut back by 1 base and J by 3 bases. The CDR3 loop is CASSLSRGRKETQYF. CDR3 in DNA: TGTGCCAGCAGTTTATCCAGGGGGCGAAAAGAGACCCAGTACTTC.

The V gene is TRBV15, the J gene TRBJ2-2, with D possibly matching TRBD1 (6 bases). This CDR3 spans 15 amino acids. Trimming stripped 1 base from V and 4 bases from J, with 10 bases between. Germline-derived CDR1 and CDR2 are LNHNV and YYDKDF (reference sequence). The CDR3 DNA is TGTGCCACCAGCAGAGGAGGGGGACCCACCGGGGAGCTGTTTTTT. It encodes CATSRGGGPTGELFF.

The CDR3 DNA sequence: TGTGCCAGCAGCTCCCAGGGCTCTATCACCTACAATGAGCAGTTCTTC. Translation: CASSSQGSITYNEQFF. The chain is built from TRBV7-2 and TRBJ2-1; possibly TRBD1 for D (5 bases). CDR3 length equals 16 residues. Germline-derived CDR1 and CDR2 are SGHTA and FQGNSA. V lost 4 bases to trimming and J lost 2 bases, with 15 bases between them.

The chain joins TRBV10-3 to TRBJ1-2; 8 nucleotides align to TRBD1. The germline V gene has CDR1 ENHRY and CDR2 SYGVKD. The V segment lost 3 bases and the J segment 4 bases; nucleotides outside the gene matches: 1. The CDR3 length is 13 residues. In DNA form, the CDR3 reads TGTGCCATCAGTGACGGACAGGGCTATGGCTACACCTTC. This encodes CAISDGQGYGYTF.

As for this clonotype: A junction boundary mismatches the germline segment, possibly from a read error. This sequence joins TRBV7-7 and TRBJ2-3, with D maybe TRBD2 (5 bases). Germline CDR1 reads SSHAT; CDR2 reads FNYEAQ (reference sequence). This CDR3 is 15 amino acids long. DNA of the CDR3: TGTGCTAGCAGCTTAGTAGGACTGCCCACAGATACGCAGTATTTT. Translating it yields CASSLVGLPTDTQYF.

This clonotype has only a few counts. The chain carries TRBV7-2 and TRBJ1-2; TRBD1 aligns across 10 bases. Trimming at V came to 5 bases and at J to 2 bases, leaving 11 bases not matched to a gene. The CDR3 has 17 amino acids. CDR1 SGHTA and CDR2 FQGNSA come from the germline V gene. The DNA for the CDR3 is TGTGCCAGCAGCGTATCCTTTTCGGGACAGGGGAACTATGGCTACACCTTC. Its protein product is CASSVSFSGQGNYGYTF.

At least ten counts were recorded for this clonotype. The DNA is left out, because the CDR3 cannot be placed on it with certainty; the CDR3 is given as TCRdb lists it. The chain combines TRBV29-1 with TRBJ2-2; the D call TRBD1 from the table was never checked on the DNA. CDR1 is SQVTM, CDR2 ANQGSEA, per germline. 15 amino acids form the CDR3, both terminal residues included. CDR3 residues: CSVMGANFGAGELFF.

The CDR3 sequence is CAWSVHGLGKTQYF. The CDR3 nucleotides are TGTGCCTGGAGTGTACATGGGTTGGGAAAGACCCAGTACTTC. The chain uses TRBV30 and TRBJ2-5, with D uncertain. The CDR3 loop spans 14 amino acids. CDR1 is GTSNPN, CDR2 SVGIG, per germline (reference sequence). V was clipped by 0 bases and J by 6 bases, with 14 bases between them.

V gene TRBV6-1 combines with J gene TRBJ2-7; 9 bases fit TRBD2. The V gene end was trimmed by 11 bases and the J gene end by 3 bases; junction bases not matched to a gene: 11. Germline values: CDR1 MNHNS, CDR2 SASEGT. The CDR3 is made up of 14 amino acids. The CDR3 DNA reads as TGTGCCGTTTCCAGGCGGGAGGGCCGCTACGAGCAGTACTTC. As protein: CAVSRREGRYEQYF.

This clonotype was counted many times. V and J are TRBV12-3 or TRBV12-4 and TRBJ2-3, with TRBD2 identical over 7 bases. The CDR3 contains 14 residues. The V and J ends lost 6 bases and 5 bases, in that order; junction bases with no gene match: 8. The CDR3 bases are TGTGCCAGCAGCCAAAGCGGGGCGGAAGATACGCAGTATTTT. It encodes CASSQSGAEDTQYF.

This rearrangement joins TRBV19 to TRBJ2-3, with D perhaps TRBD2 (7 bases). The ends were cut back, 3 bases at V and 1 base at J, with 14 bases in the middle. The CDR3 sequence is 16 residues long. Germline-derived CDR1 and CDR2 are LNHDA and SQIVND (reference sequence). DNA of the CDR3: TGTGCCAGTAGTATTAATCGGGGGGCGGGCACAGATACGCAGTATTTT. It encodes CASSINRGAGTDTQYF.

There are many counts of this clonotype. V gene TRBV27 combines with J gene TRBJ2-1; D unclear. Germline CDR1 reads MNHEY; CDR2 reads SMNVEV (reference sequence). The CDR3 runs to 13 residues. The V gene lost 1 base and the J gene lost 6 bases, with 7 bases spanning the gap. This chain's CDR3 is CASSLWVGNEQFF. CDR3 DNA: TGTGCCAGCAGTTTATGGGTAGGCAATGAGCAGTTCTTC.

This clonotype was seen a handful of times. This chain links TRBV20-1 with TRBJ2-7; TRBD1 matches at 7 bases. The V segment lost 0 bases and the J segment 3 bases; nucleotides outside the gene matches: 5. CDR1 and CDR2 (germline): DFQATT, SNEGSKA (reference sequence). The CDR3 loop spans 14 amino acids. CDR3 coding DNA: TGCAGTGCTAGAGATCTACGGGACAGCTACGAGCAGTACTTC. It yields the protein CSARDLRDSYEQYF.

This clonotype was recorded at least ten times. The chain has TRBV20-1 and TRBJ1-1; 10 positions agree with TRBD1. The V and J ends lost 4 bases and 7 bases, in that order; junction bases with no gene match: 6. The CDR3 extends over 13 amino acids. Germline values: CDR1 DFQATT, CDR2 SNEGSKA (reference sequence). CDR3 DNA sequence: TGCAGTGCTACCGGACAGGGGGAGTTTGAAGCTTTCTTT. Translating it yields CSATGQGEFEAFF.

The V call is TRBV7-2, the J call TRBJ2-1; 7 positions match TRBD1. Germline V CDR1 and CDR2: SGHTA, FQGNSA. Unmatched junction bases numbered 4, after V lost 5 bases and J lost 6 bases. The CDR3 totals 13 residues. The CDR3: CASSVNRGNEQFF. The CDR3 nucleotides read TGTGCCAGCAGCGTGAACAGGGGCAATGAGCAGTTCTTC.

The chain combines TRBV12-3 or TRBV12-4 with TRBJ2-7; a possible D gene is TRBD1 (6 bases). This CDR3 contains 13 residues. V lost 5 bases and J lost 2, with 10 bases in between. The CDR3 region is CASSADRTYEQYF. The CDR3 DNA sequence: TGTGCCAGCAGTGCCGACAGGACCTACGAGCAGTACTTC.

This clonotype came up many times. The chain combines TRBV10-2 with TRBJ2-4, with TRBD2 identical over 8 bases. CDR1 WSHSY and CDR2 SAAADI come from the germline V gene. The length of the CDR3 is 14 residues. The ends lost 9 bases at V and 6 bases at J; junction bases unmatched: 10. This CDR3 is CASRGTSRGNIQYF. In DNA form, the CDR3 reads TGCGCCAGTAGGGGGACTAGTCGGGGAAACATTCAGTACTTC.

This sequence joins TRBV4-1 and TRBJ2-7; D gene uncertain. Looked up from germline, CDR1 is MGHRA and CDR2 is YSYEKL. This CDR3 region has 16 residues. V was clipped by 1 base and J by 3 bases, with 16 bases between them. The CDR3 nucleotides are TGCGCCAGCAGCCAAGTTTTGTCGGGTGGCGGCTACGAGCAGTACTTC. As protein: CASSQVLSGGGYEQYF.

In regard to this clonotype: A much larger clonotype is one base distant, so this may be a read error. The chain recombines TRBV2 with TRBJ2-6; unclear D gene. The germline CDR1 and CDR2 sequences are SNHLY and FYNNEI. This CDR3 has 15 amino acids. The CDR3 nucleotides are TGTGCCAGCAGTGAACGGAGCTCTGGGACCAACGTCCTGACTTTC. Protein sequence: CASSERSSGTNVLTF.

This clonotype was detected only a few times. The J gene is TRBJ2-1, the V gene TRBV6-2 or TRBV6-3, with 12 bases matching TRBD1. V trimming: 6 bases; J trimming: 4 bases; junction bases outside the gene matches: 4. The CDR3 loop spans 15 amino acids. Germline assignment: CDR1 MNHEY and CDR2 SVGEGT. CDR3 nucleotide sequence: TGTGCCAGCAGCCAGGGACAGGGGGCGTACAATGAGCAGTTCTTC. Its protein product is CASSQGQGAYNEQFF.

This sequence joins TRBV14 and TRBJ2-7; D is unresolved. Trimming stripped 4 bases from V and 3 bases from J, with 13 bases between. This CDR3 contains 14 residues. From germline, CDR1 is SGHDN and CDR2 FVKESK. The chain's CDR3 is CASSPPGRSYEQYF. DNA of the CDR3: TGTGCCAGCAGCCCACCTGGACGGAGCTACGAGCAGTACTTC.

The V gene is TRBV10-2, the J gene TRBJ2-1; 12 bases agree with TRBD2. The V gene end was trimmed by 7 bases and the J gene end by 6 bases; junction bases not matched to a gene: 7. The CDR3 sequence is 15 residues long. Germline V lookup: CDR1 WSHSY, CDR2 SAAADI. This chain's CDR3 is CASNPTSGRTNEQFF. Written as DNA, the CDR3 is TGCGCCAGCAATCCTACTAGCGGGAGGACCAATGAGCAGTTCTTC.

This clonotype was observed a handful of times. DNA of the CDR3: TGTGCCAGCAGCCAGTTCGGGCGGACTGAAGCTTTCTTT. This codes for CASSQFGRTEAFF. The V gene is TRBV3-1, the J gene TRBJ1-1; no clear D gene. Per germline, CDR1 LGHDT and CDR2 YNNKEL (reference sequence). Trimming took off 3 bases at V and 5 bases at J, with 10 bases between the two ends. The CDR3 spans 13 residues.

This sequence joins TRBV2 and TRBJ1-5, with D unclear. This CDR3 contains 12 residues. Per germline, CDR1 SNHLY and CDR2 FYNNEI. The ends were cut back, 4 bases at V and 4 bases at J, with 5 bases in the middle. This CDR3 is CASSVGNQPQHF. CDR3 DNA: TGTGCCAGCAGTGTGGGTAATCAGCCCCAGCATTTT.

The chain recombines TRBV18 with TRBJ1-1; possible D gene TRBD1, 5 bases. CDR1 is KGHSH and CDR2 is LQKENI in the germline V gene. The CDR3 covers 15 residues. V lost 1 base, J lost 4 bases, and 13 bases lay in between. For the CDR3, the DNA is TGTGCCAGCTCACCACAGGGGACCCAGGGCACTGAAGCTTTCTTT. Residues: CASSPQGTQGTEAFF.

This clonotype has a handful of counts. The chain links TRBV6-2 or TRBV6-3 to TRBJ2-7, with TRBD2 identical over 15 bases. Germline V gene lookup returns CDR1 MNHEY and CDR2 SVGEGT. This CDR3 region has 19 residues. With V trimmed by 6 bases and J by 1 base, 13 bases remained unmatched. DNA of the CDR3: TGTGCCAGCAGCACCTACGGACTAGCGGGAGGGCCCGTGTCCTACGAGCAGTACTTC. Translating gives CASSTYGLAGGPVSYEQYF.

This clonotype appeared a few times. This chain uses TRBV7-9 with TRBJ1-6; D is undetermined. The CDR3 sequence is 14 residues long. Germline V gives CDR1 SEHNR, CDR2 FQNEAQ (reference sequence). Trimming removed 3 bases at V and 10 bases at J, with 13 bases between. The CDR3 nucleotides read TGTGCCAGCAGCTTTAGGGCGGCAGGCTCACCCCTCCACTTT. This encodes CASSFRAAGSPLHF.